What follows are 15 T cell receptor beta chains derived from one specimen sequenced in a study of blood T cells in healthy people across ages. The second PCR ran about 6 to 12 cycles with a sample-barcoded 5' primer and J-beta primers. TCRdb re-called the 5' RACE reads through MiXCR, storing one row per CDR3 protein. The profile covers roughly 800,000 distinct CDR3 sequences, with roughly 50% appearing a single time and about 42% taken by the ten largest. Specimen: blood. These receptors all come from an elderly man in good health.

This clonotype occurred a few times. The CDR3 is CASSSGRGGYNYGYTF. The CDR3 DNA follows: TGTGCCAGCAGCTCAGGGCGAGGGGGCTATAACTATGGCTACACCTTC. The gene calls are TRBV7-2 and TRBJ1-2, with TRBD1 matching 7 bases. The CDR3 consists of 16 residues. Germline V gene data show CDR1 as SGHTA and CDR2 as FQGNSA. The junction had 9 bases not matched to a gene; V was cut back by 4 bases and J by 1 base.

There are many counts of this clonotype. The chain has TRBV5-1 and TRBJ2-1, with a weak D call TRBD1 (5 bases). CDR3 length equals 15 residues. V lost 0 bases and J lost 3, with 10 bases in between. The germline gives CDR1 SGHRS, CDR2 YFSETQ. In DNA, the CDR3 is TGCGCCAGCAGCTTGGGGGGCTTCGGCTACAATGAGCAGTTCTTC. Amino acid sequence: CASSLGGFGYNEQFF.

CDR3 loop: CSAPDRGAGQPQHF. The CDR3 DNA is TGCAGTGCTCCTGACCGGGGGGCGGGTCAGCCCCAGCATTTT. The V gene is TRBV20-1, the J gene TRBJ1-5; a weak D match, TRBD1 (6 bases). Germline CDR1 and CDR2: DFQATT and SNEGSKA (reference sequence). Trimming took off 5 bases at V and 6 bases at J, with 17 bases between the two ends. CDR3 length equals 14 residues.

This clonotype has more than one count but fewer than ten. The rearrangement uses TRBV7-2 and TRBJ1-6; 8 bases agree with TRBD1. This CDR3 is built from 16 residues. The V segment lost 3 bases and the J segment 7 bases; nucleotides outside the gene matches: 8. Germline CDR1 is SGHTA and CDR2 is FQGNSA. CDR3 bases: TGTGCCAGCAGCTTTGGGGTGGGGGACAGGAATTCACCCCTCCACTTT. Its protein product is CASSFGVGDRNSPLHF.

This rearrangement joins TRBV5-1 to TRBJ2-1; D possibly corresponds to TRBD2 (5 bases). Germline V lookup: CDR1 SGHRS, CDR2 YFSETQ. V was pared by 2 bases and J by 0 bases, with 15 bases between. This CDR3 spans 17 amino acids. The CDR3 DNA sequence: TGCGCCAGCAGCTTTTCCTCTAGCCGAAGCTCCTACAATGAGCAGTTCTTC. Its translation: CASSFSSSRSSYNEQFF.

The gene calls are TRBV28 and TRBJ1-1; no definite D call. V was shortened by 2 bases and J by 3 bases, with 10 bases between the two germline ends. The CDR3 length is 14 residues. Germline CDR1 reads MDHEN; CDR2 reads SYDVKM. CDR3: CASSLNWGDTEAFF. As DNA, the CDR3 is TGTGCCAGCAGTTTAAATTGGGGTGACACTGAAGCTTTCTTT.

The chain uses TRBV3-1 and TRBJ2-7; the D is unclear. V lost 4 bases and J 3 bases, leaving 10 bases between the germline ends. Germline V gene lookup returns CDR1 LGHDT and CDR2 YNNKEL (reference sequence). The CDR3 has 13 amino acids. The CDR3, as DNA: TGTGCCAGCAGCCGGTCAGCCGGCTACGAGCAGTACTTC. Amino acids: CASSRSAGYEQYF.

The chain links TRBV16 to TRBJ2-5; 8 bases map to TRBD1. CDR3 length equals 15 residues. In germline, CDR1 is KGHSY, CDR2 FQNENV. V dropped 4 bases and J dropped 1; count of bases not matched to a gene: 5. The CDR3 DNA reads TGTGCCAGCAGCCTTCTTGGACAGGGCCAAGAGACCCAGTACTTC. As protein: CASSLLGQGQETQYF.

The table lists this clonotype with a few counts. This rearrangement joins TRBV6-2 or TRBV6-3 to TRBJ2-6; D unclear. The V end lost 11 bases, the J end lost 0 bases, and 8 bases lay between the germline ends. This CDR3 has 13 amino acids. CDR1 is MNHEY and CDR2 is SVGEGT in the germline V gene. CDR3 in DNA: TGTGCCTCGAAGAACTCTGGGGCCAACGTCCTGACTTTC. It translates to CASKNSGANVLTF.

This rearrangement joins TRBV7-6 to TRBJ2-6, with D perhaps TRBD2 (5 bases). The CDR3 covers 14 residues. V gave up 2 bases and J gave up 11 bases, with 13 bases separating them. Germline CDR1 SGHVS, CDR2 FNYEAQ. The CDR3 sequence is CASSLNPDGDVLTF. The CDR3 bases are TGTGCCAGCAGCTTAAATCCGGACGGGGACGTCCTGACTTTC.

The chain employs TRBV12-3 or TRBV12-4 and TRBJ2-1, with 11 bases fitting TRBD2. Trimming removed 7 bases from V and 9 bases from J; junction bases left unmatched: 8. The CDR3 extends over 14 amino acids. CDR3 DNA: TGTGCCAGCACCGGACTAGCGGGTACTAGTGAGCAGTTCTTC. Amino acids: CASTGLAGTSEQFF.

Ten or more counts support this clonotype. The V gene is TRBV10-3, the J gene TRBJ2-1; TRBD1 aligns across 7 bases. From germline, CDR1 is ENHRY and CDR2 SYGVKD. V lost 6 bases and J lost 7; bases outside the gene matches: 12. CDR3 size: 15 residues. The chain's CDR3 is CAIREDRVYTNEQFF. The CDR3 DNA reads TGTGCCATCAGAGAAGACAGGGTTTACACAAATGAGCAGTTCTTC.

This clonotype was counted only a few times. CDR3 DNA: TGTGCCAGCAGTTACTCCCCGACAGGGACCAAAAACATTCAGTACTTC. Residues: CASSYSPTGTKNIQYF. This chain uses TRBV6-5 with TRBJ2-4; TRBD1 matches at 7 bases. The CDR3 is 16 amino acids. The trim removed 0 bases at V and 2 bases at J, leaving 4 bases unmatched. The germline CDR1 and CDR2 sequences are MNHEY and SVGAGI.

The J gene is TRBJ2-1, the V gene TRBV6-1; TRBD2 agrees at 10 bases. Germline V gives CDR1 MNHNS, CDR2 SASEGT. The CDR3 spans 16 residues. V lost 5 bases to trimming and J lost 5 bases; unmatched junction nucleotides: 9. As DNA, the CDR3 is TGTGCCAGCAGTCCCAGTACTAGCGGGAAGCACAATGAGCAGTTCTTC. It specifies CASSPSTSGKHNEQFF.

This clonotype was seen at least ten times. The chain recombines TRBV12-3 or TRBV12-4 with TRBJ1-2; 8 nucleotides align to TRBD1. V was clipped by 4 bases and J by 8 bases; unmatched bases: 6. CDR3 size: 13 residues. The CDR3 DNA sequence: TGTGCCAGCAGTTACGACAGGGGCGGAGGCTACACCTTC. Translation: CASSYDRGGGYTF.